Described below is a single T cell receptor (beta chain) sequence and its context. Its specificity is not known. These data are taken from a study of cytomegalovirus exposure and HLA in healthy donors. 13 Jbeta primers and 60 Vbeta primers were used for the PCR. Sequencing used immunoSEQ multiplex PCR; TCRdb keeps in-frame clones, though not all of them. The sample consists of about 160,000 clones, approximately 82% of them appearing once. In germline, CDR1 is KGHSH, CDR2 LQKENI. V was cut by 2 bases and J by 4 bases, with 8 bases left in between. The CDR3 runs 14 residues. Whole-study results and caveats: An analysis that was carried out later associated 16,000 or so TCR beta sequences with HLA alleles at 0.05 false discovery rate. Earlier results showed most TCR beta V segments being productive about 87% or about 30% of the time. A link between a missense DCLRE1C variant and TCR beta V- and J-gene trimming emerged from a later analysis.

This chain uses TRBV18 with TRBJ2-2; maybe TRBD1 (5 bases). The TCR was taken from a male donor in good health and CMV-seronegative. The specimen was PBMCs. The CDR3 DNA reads TGTGCCAGCTCACCAGCAGGGCTCACCGGGGAGCTGTTTTTT. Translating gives CASSPAGLTGELFF.